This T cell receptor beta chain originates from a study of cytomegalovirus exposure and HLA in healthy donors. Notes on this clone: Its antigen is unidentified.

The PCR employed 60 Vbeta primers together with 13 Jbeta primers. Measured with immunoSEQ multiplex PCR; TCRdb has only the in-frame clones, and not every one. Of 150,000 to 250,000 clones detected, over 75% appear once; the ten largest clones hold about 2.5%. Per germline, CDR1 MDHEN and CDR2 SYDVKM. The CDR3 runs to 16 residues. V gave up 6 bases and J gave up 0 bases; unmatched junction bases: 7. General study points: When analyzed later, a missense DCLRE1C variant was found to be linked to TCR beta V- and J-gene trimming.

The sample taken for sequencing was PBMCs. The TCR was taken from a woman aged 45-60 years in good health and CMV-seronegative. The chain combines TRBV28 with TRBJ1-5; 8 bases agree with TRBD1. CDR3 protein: CASRSRDRNSNQPQHF. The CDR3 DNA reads TGTGCCAGCAGGTCCCGGGACAGGAATAGCAATCAGCCCCAGCATTTT.